The T cell receptor (beta chain) under discussion was sequenced for a study of T cell responses to AZD1222 COVID-19 vaccine. Germline loops: CDR1 SEHNR, CDR2 FQNEAQ (reference sequence). V dropped 9 bases and J dropped 0 bases, with 1 base sitting between them. This CDR3 is built from 10 residues. Assay: immunoSEQ multiplex PCR; the TCRdb copy retains only in-frame clones and omits some. The sample includes more than 100,000 clones, roughly 91% seen only once; the top ten take 5%. The sample was peripheral blood, taken 28 days after the second AZD1222 dose. This clonotype was sampled from an adult who received the AZD1222 COVID-19 vaccine. This rearrangement joins TRBV7-9 to TRBJ2-3; D is undetermined. CDR3: CASSTDTQYF. The CDR3 DNA reads as TGTGCCAGTAGCACAGATACGCAGTATTTT. The full variable domain, rest sourced from reference TRBV7-9 and TRBJ2-3, is DTGVSQNPRHKITKRGQNVTFRCDPISEHNRLYWYRQTLGQGPEFLTYFQNEAQLEKSRLLSDRFSAERPKGSFSTLEIQRTEQGDSAMYLCASSTDTQYFGPGTRLTVL.